What follows are 27 T cell receptor beta chains derived from one specimen sequenced in a study of T cell repertoires in cytomegalovirus infection. Their recognized antigens are unknown. TCRdb called the reads again in MiXCR, with one record for every CDR3 protein. Among approximately 730,000 distinct CDR3 sequences, around 30% were seen once, and the ten largest hold about 18%. This specimen was cultured PBMCs, taken from culture after CMV antigen stimulation. These receptors came from a human donor in good health (CMV status not recorded). Some clones in this sample may be carry-over from other donors' samples.

Points on this clonotype: The junction shows a germline mismatch at one end, possibly a read error. The rearrangement joins TRBV11-1 to TRBJ1-1; 7 bases map to TRBD1. This CDR3 contains 13 residues. CDR1 is SGHAT and CDR2 is FQDESV in the germline V gene (reference sequence). Here the CDR3 reads CASRRTGGTEAFF. DNA for the CDR3: TGCGCCAGCAGAAGGACAGGTGGGACTGAAGCTTTCTTT.

The V and J genes are TRBV7-2 and TRBJ2-5, with 13 bases fitting TRBD2. V trimming: 0 bases; J trimming: 4 bases; junction bases outside the gene matches: 2. CDR3 size: 16 residues. Germline loops: CDR1 SGHTA, CDR2 FQGNSA. The CDR3 here is CASSLAGLAGRETQYF. DNA for the CDR3: TGTGCCAGCAGCTTAGCGGGACTAGCGGGGCGAGAGACCCAGTACTTC.

The gene calls are TRBV7-8 and TRBJ2-3, with D maybe TRBD2 (5 bases). The CDR3 contains 15 residues. Germline V lookup: CDR1 SGHVS, CDR2 FQNEAQ. The V end was cut by 6 bases, the J end by 2 bases, with 15 bases between. The CDR3 nucleotides read TGTGCCAGCAGTAGAGCGGTCGGCAACACAGATACGCAGTATTTT. Its protein product is CASSRAVGNTDTQYF.

There are a few counts of this clonotype. The chain has TRBV7-9 and TRBJ1-4; TRBD1 agrees at 9 bases. Trimming removed 5 bases from V and 8 bases from J; junction bases left unmatched: 6. CDR1 and CDR2 (germline): SEHNR, FQNEAQ (reference sequence). The CDR3 has 14 residues. CDR3 sequence reads: CASSGQGMREKLFF. Here the CDR3 DNA reads TGTGCCAGCAGCGGACAGGGGATGAGGGAAAAACTGTTTTTT.

The chain links TRBV27 to TRBJ2-1; weak D call: TRBD2 (5 bases). Looked up from germline, CDR1 is MNHEY and CDR2 is SMNVEV (reference sequence). The length of the CDR3 is 15 residues. Trimming cost V 7 bases and J 6 bases, with 19 bases left between them. The CDR3 coding sequence is TGTGCCAGCAACTCCCTGAGGGCAGGCGGCAATGAGCAGTTCTTC. Residues: CASNSLRAGGNEQFF.

J is TRBJ2-2 and V is TRBV7-2, with D perhaps matching TRBD1 (5 bases). The V end lost 6 bases, the J end lost 6 bases, and 11 bases lay between the germline ends. CDR1 is SGHTA, CDR2 FQGNSA, per germline. The CDR3 consists of 13 residues. CDR3 nucleotide sequence: TGTGCCAGCAGGGGTCAGGGCTCCGGGGAGCTGTTTTTT. Protein product: CASRGQGSGELFF.

This clonotype was counted a few times. This sequence joins TRBV7-8 and TRBJ1-4, with D unresolved. The CDR3 contains 13 residues. Germline CDR1 and CDR2: SGHVS and FQNEAQ. The V end lost 5 bases, the J end lost 8 bases, and 12 bases lay between the germline ends. The CDR3 DNA reads TGTGCCAGCAGCCCCGAGAGGCGGGAAAAACTGTTTTTT. Protein product: CASSPERREKLFF.

This chain's CDR3 is CASSLEVAMSDTQYF. The CDR3 nucleotides are TGTGCCAGCAGCCTGGAGGTAGCGATGTCAGATACGCAGTATTTT. The chain carries TRBV11-2 and TRBJ2-3; D possibly corresponds to TRBD2 (5 bases). Germline V gene lookup returns CDR1 SGHAT and CDR2 FQNNGV. Trimming cost V 5 bases and J 4 bases, with 16 bases left between them. The CDR3 has 15 amino acids.

There are a few counts of this clonotype. The chain carries TRBV19 and TRBJ2-3; D might be TRBD1 or TRBD2, each matching 6 bases. The CDR3 runs 15 residues. The germline CDR1 and CDR2 sequences are LNHDA and SQIVND (reference sequence). V was pared by 3 bases and J by 3 bases, with 13 bases between. This CDR3 reads CASSMWGAATDTQYF. CDR3 coding DNA: TGTGCCAGTAGTATGTGGGGGGCGGCGACAGATACGCAGTATTTT.

The V and J genes are TRBV7-7 and TRBJ2-5, with D perhaps given as TRBD1 or TRBD2 (6 bases each). This CDR3 has 15 residues. The ends were cut back, 3 bases at V and 5 bases at J, with 16 bases in the middle. Germline V CDR1 and CDR2: SSHAT, FNYEAQ (reference sequence). The chain's CDR3 is CASSFSAGGAETQYF. Written as DNA, the CDR3 is TGTGCCAGCAGCTTCTCGGCCGGGGGCGCGGAGACCCAGTACTTC.

The V and J genes are TRBV20-1 and TRBJ2-7, with 10 positions matching TRBD1. V lost 6 bases and J lost 10; bases outside the gene matches: 15. Germline V gene sequence: CDR1 DFQATT, CDR2 SNEGSKA (reference sequence). The CDR3 is 14 amino acids. CDR3 DNA sequence: TGCAGTGCAGAAAACCCACGGGACAGGGGACCTCAGTACTTC. As protein: CSAENPRDRGPQYF.

The table lists this clonotype with a few counts. The genes are TRBV15 and TRBJ1-1; 8 positions match TRBD1. V was pared by 7 bases and J by 3 bases, with 7 bases of the junction left unmatched. The CDR3 consists of 14 residues. CDR1 and CDR2 (germline): LNHNV, YYDKDF (reference sequence). CDR3 sequence: CATTPGDRYTEAFF. In nucleotides, the CDR3 is TGTGCCACCACCCCCGGGGACAGGTACACTGAAGCTTTCTTT.

This chain connects TRBV7-9 to TRBJ2-2, with D perhaps matching TRBD1 (5 bases). The V gene's germline CDR1 is SEHNR and CDR2 FQNEAQ (reference sequence). CDR3 length: 14 amino acids. The V end lost 7 bases, the J end lost 1 base, and 10 bases lay between the germline ends. CDR3 in amino acids: CASTNTGNTGELFF. In DNA, the CDR3 is TGTGCCAGCACTAACACAGGGAACACCGGGGAGCTGTTTTTT. Drawing the rest from reference TRBV7-9 and TRBJ2-2, the complete variable domain is DTGVSQNPRHKITKRGQNVTFRCDPISEHNRLYWYRQTLGQGPEFLTYFQNEAQLEKSRLLSDRFSAERPKGSFSTLEIQRTEQGDSAMYLCASTNTGNTGELFFGEGSRLTVL.

This clonotype was recorded a few times. The CDR3 here is CAISESPSGGPGEQFF. CDR3 in DNA: TGTGCCATCAGTGAATCCCCTAGCGGGGGCCCGGGTGAGCAGTTCTTC. This rearrangement joins TRBV10-3 to TRBJ2-1; 10 bases are shared with TRBD2. The CDR3 has 16 residues. With 3 bases clipped from V and 9 bases from J, the junction kept 11 bases outside the gene matches. Germline lookup yields CDR1 ENHRY and CDR2 SYGVKD.

V and J are TRBV12-3 or TRBV12-4 and TRBJ2-2, with 9 bases fitting TRBD2. The CDR3 totals 17 residues. With 0 bases clipped from V and 2 bases from J, the junction kept 4 bases outside the gene matches. The CDR3 spells CASSLALTSGNTGELFF. In DNA, the CDR3 is TGTGCCAGCAGTTTAGCGCTGACTAGCGGAAACACCGGGGAGCTGTTTTTT.

This clonotype was seen only a few times. The V gene is TRBV5-4, the J gene TRBJ2-6; D is ambiguous. This CDR3 has 14 residues. V gave up 8 bases and J gave up 4 bases, with 13 bases separating them. Germline lookup yields CDR1 SGHNT and CDR2 YYREEE (reference sequence). The CDR3 loop is CASQPYTGANVLTF. Here the CDR3 DNA reads TGTGCCAGTCAACCTTATACCGGGGCCAACGTCCTGACTTTC.

The rearrangement uses TRBV2 and TRBJ1-1; the D is unclear. Trimming removed 10 bases from V and 5 bases from J, with 11 bases in between. The CDR3 sequence is 11 residues long. CDR1 is SNHLY and CDR2 is FYNNEI in the germline V gene. CDR3 bases: TGTGCCAACATAGTGAGGACTGAAGCTTTCTTT. Protein sequence: CANIVRTEAFF.

The chain is built from TRBV20-1 and TRBJ2-7; D gene uncertain. The V gene's germline CDR1 is DFQATT and CDR2 SNEGSKA (reference sequence). V was pared by 5 bases and J by 5 bases, with 7 bases between. The CDR3 spans 10 residues. The CDR3 is CSAGQDEQYF. The CDR3 nucleotides read TGCAGTGCTGGTCAGGACGAGCAGTACTTC.

The gene calls are TRBV18 and TRBJ2-5, with D unresolved. Germline V CDR1 and CDR2: KGHSH, LQKENI. The CDR3 contains 15 residues. V was cut by 1 base and J by 1 base, with 10 bases left in between. CDR3 sequence: CASSPRTDVQETQYF. DNA of the CDR3: TGTGCCAGCTCACCACGGACGGATGTCCAAGAGACCCAGTACTTC.

The chain couples TRBV18 to TRBJ2-3; tentatively, D is TRBD1 or TRBD2 (5 bases each). Trimming pared 3 bases from V and 3 bases from J, leaving 10 bases between. CDR1 and CDR2 (germline): KGHSH, LQKENI. This CDR3 is built from 14 residues. The chain's CDR3 is CASSPGTVTDTQYF. The CDR3 bases are TGTGCCAGCTCACCCGGGACGGTTACAGATACGCAGTATTTT.

The chain is built from TRBV19 and TRBJ1-6, with D unresolved. The CDR3 runs to 15 residues. Trimming left V 6 bases short and J 7 bases short, with 16 bases between. The V gene's germline CDR1 is LNHDA and CDR2 SQIVND (reference sequence). The CDR3 bases are TGTGCCAGTAGCCGGGGTTCCGAGCGGAATTCACCCCTCCACTTT. The encoded protein is CASSRGSERNSPLHF.

The chain links TRBV28 to TRBJ1-6; D remains ambiguous. Germline-derived CDR1 and CDR2 are MDHEN and SYDVKM. This CDR3 has 15 amino acids. V shed 3 bases and J shed 6 bases, with 12 bases lying between them. CDR3 protein: CASSFLSRGNSPLHF. Written as DNA, the CDR3 is TGTGCCAGCAGTTTTCTGTCAAGAGGTAATTCACCCCTCCACTTT.

Only a few counts were recorded for this clonotype. V and J are TRBV7-8 and TRBJ2-2; TRBD1 matches 8 bases. This CDR3 comprises 15 residues. V lost 3 bases to trimming and J lost 4 bases; unmatched junction nucleotides: 4. The germline V gene encodes CDR1 SGHVS and CDR2 FQNEAQ. The CDR3 coding sequence is TGTGCCAGCAGCTTGGACAGGGTATTCACCGGGGAGCTGTTTTTT. Residues: CASSLDRVFTGELFF. Supplemented by reference TRBV7-8 and TRBJ2-2, the full variable domain reads GAGVSQSPRYKVAKRGQDVALRCDPISGHVSLFWYQQALGQGPEFLTYFQNEAQLDKSGLPSDRFFAERPEGSVSTLKIQRTQQEDSAVYLCASSLDRVFTGELFFGEGSRLTVL.

This clonotype came up many times. V gene TRBV7-2 combines with J gene TRBJ1-4, with D tentatively TRBD1 (5 bases). CDR1 and CDR2 from the germline V gene are SGHTA and FQGNSA. Trimming pared 6 bases from V and 8 bases from J, leaving 25 bases between. This CDR3 has 17 residues. Here the CDR3 reads CASRKPEGDCAGEKLFF. CDR3 DNA sequence: TGTGCCAGCAGAAAACCGGAGGGCGACTGCGCAGGGGAAAAACTGTTTTTT. The whole variable domain, remainder taken from reference TRBV7-2 and TRBJ1-4, is GAGVSQSPSNKVTEKGKDVELRCDPISGHTALYWYRQSLGQGLEFLIYFQGNSAPDKSGLPSDRFSAERTGGSVSTLTIQRTQQEDSAVYLCASRKPEGDCAGEKLFFGSGTQLSVL.

This clonotype was seen only a few times. The chain uses TRBV20-1 and TRBJ2-3, with D maybe TRBD2 (6 bases). Germline lookup yields CDR1 DFQATT and CDR2 SNEGSKA (reference sequence). Trimming took 5 bases from V and 10 from J, leaving 13 bases between them. This CDR3 is 11 amino acids long. CDR3 sequence (DNA): TGCAGTGCTGCGTCTAGGGAGGCGCAGTATTTT. Encoded protein: CSAASREAQYF.

This clonotype has only a few counts. CDR3 nucleotides: TGTGCCAGCAGCCTATCTGCTAGCGGGGGCCACTATTTT. As protein: CASSLSASGGHYF. This sequence joins TRBV7-9 and TRBJ2-3, with 10 nucleotides matching TRBD2. V lost 5 bases, J lost 15 bases, and 11 bases stayed unmatched. The CDR3 totals 13 residues. Germline V gene sequence: CDR1 SEHNR, CDR2 FQNEAQ (reference sequence).

The V call is TRBV5-4, the J call TRBJ2-2; 8 positions match TRBD1. The CDR3 consists of 16 residues. The V gene's germline CDR1 is SGHNT and CDR2 YYREEE (reference sequence). The ends lost 3 bases at V and 3 bases at J; junction bases unmatched: 7. The CDR3 protein is CASSSGGQAYTGELFF. The DNA of the CDR3 is TGTGCCAGCAGCTCCGGGGGACAGGCGTACACCGGGGAGCTGTTTTTT. Complete variable domain (other parts from reference TRBV5-4 and TRBJ2-2): ETGVTQSPTHLIKTRGQQVTLRCSSQSGHNTVSWYQQALGQGPQFIFQYYREEENGRGNFPPRFSGLQFPNYSSELNVNALELDDSALYLCASSSGGQAYTGELFFGEGSRLTVL.